The entry that follows covers one T cell receptor (beta chain) sequence. Incorporated into the TCR beta cDNA libraries were unique molecular identifiers, which served to reduce PCR and sequencing biases. TCRdb itself ran the PCR reads through MiXCR, one entry per CDR3 protein. The sample carries fewer than 700,000 distinct CDR3 sequences, roughly 46% recorded once. This sample stems from a study of post-analysis software for immune sequencing data. The receptor's source is a girl between 5 and 17 years old with multiple sclerosis. The sample was blood.

The CDR3 loop reads CASSPVGIGYYEQYF. CDR3 in DNA: TGTGCCAGCAGCCCGGTGGGAATAGGCTACTACGAGCAGTACTTC. V usage is TRBV7-2 and J usage is TRBJ2-7; no clear D. CDR3 size: 15 residues. V lost 5 bases and J 3 bases, leaving 17 bases between the germline ends. Per germline, CDR1 SGHTA and CDR2 FQGNSA.